The entry that follows covers one T cell receptor (beta chain) sequence. It was the library that attached unique molecular identifiers to individual cDNA molecules. Via MiXCR, TCRdb re-called the RACE reads, giving one row per CDR3 protein. Of about 30,000 distinct CDR3 sequences in the sample, around 10% were seen once. Germline V gives CDR1 SQVTM, CDR2 ANQGSEA. V dropped 2 bases and J dropped 3 bases, with 11 bases sitting between them. CDR3 length equals 13 residues. This specimen belongs to a study of human T cells and chemical hapten exposure. Indicated time point: pre-sensitization, week 0. Treatment: therapeutic diphenylcyclopropenone sensitization with weekly scalp DPC. Extraction of total RNA was performed on unfractionated whole blood.

The chain uses TRBV29-1 and TRBJ2-7, with D perhaps being TRBD1 or TRBD2 (6 bases each). The source was whole blood, collected in connection with sensitization to the hapten diphenylcyclopropenone (DPC). The clonotype was recovered from a man aged 45 to 65 with alopecia areata. Some clones in this sample may be carry-over from other donors' samples. The CDR3 sequence is CSVERGRGYEQYF. CDR3 DNA sequence: TGCAGCGTTGAACGGGGGCGCGGCTACGAGCAGTACTTC.